The 28 T cell receptor beta chains below were found in one sample sequenced in a study of T cell changes during pregnancy in multiple sclerosis. The protocol was immunoSEQ multiplex PCR, while the TCRdb copy is restricted to in-frame clones and leaves out a portion. The repertoire holds around 60,000 clones, with around 93% as singletons. Specimen: CD4+ T cells from peripheral blood mononuclear cells, collected before pregnancy. The receptors here all came from a female donor with multiple sclerosis, enrolled in a pregnancy study.

The V gene is TRBV9, the J gene TRBJ2-3, with 11 bases aligning to TRBD2. Losses at the gene ends were 1 base for V and 3 bases for J; bases not matched to a gene: 1. CDR1 SGDLS and CDR2 YYNGEE come from the germline V gene. The CDR3 extends over 15 amino acids. Here the CDR3 reads CASSVIAGGTDTQYF. CDR3 DNA sequence: TGTGCCAGCAGCGTAATAGCGGGAGGGACAGATACGCAGTATTTT.

This clone was seen a single time. The chain joins TRBV6-5 to TRBJ2-5; 8 bases agree with TRBD2. From germline, CDR1 is MNHEY and CDR2 SVGAGI. The junction had 11 bases not matched to a gene; V was cut back by 6 bases and J by 5 bases. The CDR3 consists of 15 residues. This chain's CDR3 is CASSPQGREAETQYF. CDR3 nucleotides: TGTGCCAGCAGCCCCCAGGGGCGGGAGGCGGAGACCCAGTACTTC.

This clone was counted once. The rearrangement joins TRBV11-2 to TRBJ2-7, with 13 bases matching TRBD2. The V and J ends lost 5 bases and 6 bases, in that order; junction bases with no gene match: 7. This CDR3 spans 15 amino acids. The germline gives CDR1 SGHAT, CDR2 FQNNGV. The CDR3 protein is CASSAQLAGGVEQYF. The CDR3 region has the DNA TGTGCCAGCAGCGCCCAACTAGCGGGAGGGGTCGAGCAGTACTTC.

The chain carries TRBV29-1 and TRBJ1-1; tentative D call: TRBD1 (5 bases). Trimming stripped 6 bases from V and 11 bases from J, with 19 bases between. This CDR3 is 12 amino acids long. The germline V gene has CDR1 SQVTM and CDR2 ANQGSEA. Here the CDR3 DNA reads TGCAGCGTGGGCGGGACTACAACAAGGGCTTTCTTT. Translated: CSVGGTTTRAFF. The entire variable domain, with the rest obtained from reference TRBV29-1 and TRBJ1-1, is as follows: SAVISQKPSRDICQRGTSLTIQCQVDSQVTMMFWYRQQPGQSLTLIATANQGSEATYESGFVIDKFPISRPNLTFSTLTVSNMSPEDSSIYLCSVGGTTTRAFFGQGTRLTVV.

The chain employs TRBV30 and TRBJ2-7; TRBD1 agrees at 9 bases. Germline V gene sequence: CDR1 GTSNPN, CDR2 SVGIG (reference sequence). The CDR3 has 15 amino acids. The ends lost 2 bases at V and 2 bases at J; junction bases unmatched: 7. The CDR3 loop is CAWSPVGQGAYEQYF. CDR3 coding DNA: TGTGCCTGGAGTCCAGTGGGACAGGGAGCCTACGAGCAGTACTTC.

The CDR3 DNA sequence: TGTGCCAGTAGTACCCCTTTTAGCTCTGGGGCCAACGTCCTGACTTTC. Protein sequence: CASSTPFSSGANVLTF. This chain connects TRBV19 to TRBJ2-6; no firm D call. Germline V gives CDR1 LNHDA, CDR2 SQIVND (reference sequence). V lost 4 bases and J 0 bases, leaving 10 bases between the germline ends. The CDR3 consists of 16 residues.

The CDR3 region has the DNA TGTGCCATCAGTGAGTCGGCCAGGAACACTGAAGCTTTCTTT. This encodes CAISESARNTEAFF. The rearrangement links TRBV10-3 to TRBJ1-1; D unclear. CDR3 length equals 14 residues. The V and J ends lost 0 bases and 1 base respectively, with 6 bases between them. Germline V gene data show CDR1 as ENHRY and CDR2 as SYGVKD.

A single count supports this clone. The chain employs TRBV5-4 and TRBJ2-7; TRBD1 matches 7 bases. Germline V gives CDR1 SGHNT, CDR2 YYREEE (reference sequence). The CDR3 is 15 residues long. Trimming at V came to 5 bases and at J to 5 bases, leaving 13 bases not matched to a gene. CDR3 region: CASRGQSDSIDEQYF. CDR3 bases: TGTGCCAGCAGGGGACAGTCAGATTCTATTGACGAGCAGTACTTC.

This clone was seen a handful of times. The rearrangement joins TRBV7-2 to TRBJ2-2, with 10 bases matching TRBD2. The CDR3 covers 17 residues. With V trimmed by 5 bases and J by 1 base, 7 bases remained unmatched. The germline CDR1 and CDR2 sequences are SGHTA and FQGNSA. The CDR3 region has the DNA TGTGCCAGCAGCAAATCATCTAGCGGGAGGAACACCGGGGAGCTGTTTTTT. The encoded protein is CASSKSSSGRNTGELFF.

The chain recombines TRBV9 with TRBJ2-7, with D possibly matching TRBD1 (6 bases). CDR1 and CDR2 (germline): SGDLS, YYNGEE. This CDR3 is 13 amino acids long. The ends were cut back, 3 bases at V and 5 bases at J, with 12 bases in the middle. The CDR3 DNA reads as TGTGCCAGCAGCGAGGGTTGGGACAACGAGCAGTACTTC. Protein sequence: CASSEGWDNEQYF. The full variable domain, its missing parts supplied by reference TRBV9 and TRBJ2-7, is DSGVTQTPKHLITATGQRVTLRCSPRSGDLSVYWYQQSLDQGLQFLIQYYNGEERAKGNILERFSAQQFPDLHSELNLSSLELGDSALYFCASSEGWDNEQYFGPGTRLTVT.

The chain uses TRBV18 and TRBJ1-1; TRBD1 matches at 9 bases. J was trimmed by 0 bases and V by 4 bases; bases with no gene match: 12. The germline V gene encodes CDR1 KGHSH and CDR2 LQKENI. The CDR3 has 18 residues. CDR3 coding DNA: TGTGCCAGCTCACGAAAACCGGGACAGGGATCCATGAACACTGAAGCTTTCTTT. Encoded protein: CASSRKPGQGSMNTEAFF. The full variable domain, with the rest looked up from reference TRBV18 and TRBJ1-1, is NAGVMQNPRHLVRRRGQEARLRCSPMKGHSHVYWYRQLPEEGLKFMVYLQKENIIDESGMPKERFSAEFPKEGPSILRIQQVVRGDSAAYFCASSRKPGQGSMNTEAFFGQGTRLTVV.

The chain links TRBV15 to TRBJ2-7, with 12 bases aligning to TRBD2. The CDR3 covers 14 residues. Germline assignment: CDR1 LNHNV and CDR2 YYDKDF (reference sequence). Losses at the gene ends were 5 bases for V and 3 bases for J; bases not matched to a gene: 2. The CDR3 loop is CATSPTSGSYEQYF. The DNA of the CDR3 is TGTGCCACCAGCCCGACTAGCGGGAGCTACGAGCAGTACTTC.

The chain uses TRBV28 and TRBJ2-5; 8 bases agree with TRBD2. The end of the DNA fits TRBJ2-7 better, so the J call may be wrong. The germline V gene has CDR1 MDHEN and CDR2 SYDVKM. The CDR3 runs 15 residues. The CDR3 nucleotides read TGTGCCAGCAGTCTAGCGGGTGCCTTATCCTACGAGCAGTACTTC. Encoded protein: CASSLAGALSYEQYF.

This clone was detected only once. The chain joins TRBV28 to TRBJ2-4, with a possible D match to TRBD2 (6 bases). Trimming cost V 6 bases and J 3 bases, with 15 bases left between them. CDR3 length: 15 residues. Looked up from germline, CDR1 is MDHEN and CDR2 is SYDVKM. In DNA form, the CDR3 reads TGTGCCAGCAGATTAGGAGGGCAGGGCAAAAACATTCAGTACTTC. It encodes CASRLGGQGKNIQYF. The full variable domain, rest sourced from reference TRBV28 and TRBJ2-4, is DVKVTQSSRYLVKRTGEKVFLECVQDMDHENMFWYRQDPGLGLRLIYFSYDVKMKEKGDIPEGYSVSREKKERFSLILESASTNQTSMYLCASRLGGQGKNIQYFGAGTRLSVL.

This clone was observed a single time. J is TRBJ2-7 and V is TRBV6-1; 7 bases match TRBD2. Germline trimming cut 2 bases from V and 2 bases from J; bases unmatched to any gene: 0. In germline, CDR1 is MNHNS, CDR2 SASEGT. The CDR3 spans 13 residues. Here the CDR3 reads CASSELAAYEQYF. CDR3 bases: TGTGCCAGCAGTGAACTAGCGGCCTACGAGCAGTACTTC.

The J gene is TRBJ2-2, the V gene TRBV4-1; weak D call: TRBD2 (5 bases). The CDR3 extends over 15 amino acids. The V and J ends lost 0 bases and 5 bases respectively, with 10 bases between them. Germline values: CDR1 MGHRA, CDR2 YSYEKL. This CDR3 reads CASSQERAVTGELFF. Here the CDR3 DNA reads TGCGCCAGCAGCCAAGAAAGAGCGGTAACCGGGGAGCTGTTTTTT.

The chain uses TRBV4-1 and TRBJ2-5, with a possible D match to TRBD2 (6 bases). CDR3 length: 17 residues. Between the trimmed V and J ends, which lost 0 bases and 2 bases, there was a span of 16 bases. Germline CDR1 is MGHRA and CDR2 is YSYEKL. CDR3 nucleotides: TGCGCCAGCAGCCAAGAAATAATGGGACTTACACAAGAGACCCAGTACTTC. It specifies CASSQEIMGLTQETQYF.

In its sample, this clone was seen once. The rearrangement links TRBV19 to TRBJ1-1; no definite D call. The V and J ends lost 3 bases and 1 base respectively, with 6 bases between them. CDR1 and CDR2 from the germline V gene are LNHDA and SQIVND (reference sequence). This CDR3 has 13 amino acids. The CDR3 spells CASSIRENTEAFF. The CDR3 DNA reads as TGTGCCAGTAGTATCCGCGAGAACACTGAAGCTTTCTTT. The full variable domain, in which reference TRBV19 and TRBJ1-1 provide the parts outside the CDR3, is DGGITQSPKYLFRKEGQNVTLSCEQNLNHDAMYWYRQDPGQGLRLIYYSQIVNDFQKGDIAEGYSVSREKKESFPLTVTSAQKNPTAFYLCASSIRENTEAFFGQGTRLTVV.

This chain joins TRBV18 and TRBJ2-2, with D tentatively TRBD2 (5 bases). Trimming removed 1 base from V and 1 base from J, with 13 bases in between. The CDR3 spans 17 residues. Germline-derived CDR1 and CDR2 are KGHSH and LQKENI. This CDR3 reads CASSPLPPGGNTGELFF. The CDR3 DNA sequence: TGTGCCAGCTCACCACTTCCCCCAGGAGGGAACACCGGGGAGCTGTTTTTT. Supplemented by reference TRBV18 and TRBJ2-2, the full variable domain reads NAGVMQNPRHLVRRRGQEARLRCSPMKGHSHVYWYRQLPEEGLKFMVYLQKENIIDESGMPKERFSAEFPKEGPSILRIQQVVRGDSAAYFCASSPLPPGGNTGELFFGEGSRLTVL.

CDR3 in amino acids: CASSLGDSNYGYTF. CDR3 bases: TGCGCCAGCAGCTTGGGGGACAGCAACTATGGCTACACCTTC. This rearrangement joins TRBV5-1 to TRBJ1-2; 7 bases map to TRBD1. Germline V CDR1 and CDR2: SGHRS, YFSETQ. The ends lost 0 bases at V and 2 bases at J; junction bases unmatched: 1. This CDR3 has 14 amino acids.

V is TRBV16 and J is TRBJ1-1, with D possibly being TRBD1 (6 bases). The ends were cut back, 0 bases at V and 5 bases at J, with 13 bases in the middle. This CDR3 has 15 amino acids. CDR1 is KGHSY and CDR2 is FQNENV in the germline V gene. The CDR3 sequence: CASSQSRGAGTEAFF. DNA for the CDR3: TGTGCCAGCAGCCAATCTCGGGGGGCGGGGACTGAAGCTTTCTTT.

The rearrangement joins TRBV19 to TRBJ2-7, with 10 bases identical to TRBD2. The CDR3 has 16 residues. Germline CDR1 LNHDA, CDR2 SQIVND (reference sequence). The ends lost 3 bases at V and 6 bases at J; junction bases unmatched: 11. The DNA of the CDR3 is TGTGCCAGTAGTATGGCCCCTCTAGCGGGAGCGCTCGAGCAGTACTTC. It encodes CASSMAPLAGALEQYF.

The chain is built from TRBV6-1 and TRBJ2-3, with a tentative D call TRBD2 (5 bases). V lost 5 bases, J lost 0 bases, and 9 bases lay in between. This CDR3 has 14 residues. Germline lookup yields CDR1 MNHNS and CDR2 SASEGT. The CDR3 bases are TGTGCCAGCAGTAGCGGAGCTAGCACAGATACGCAGTATTTT. Residues: CASSSGASTDTQYF.

The chain links TRBV5-1 to TRBJ2-2; 10 bases match TRBD2. With V trimmed by 3 bases and J by 1 base, 3 bases remained unmatched. The V gene's germline CDR1 is SGHRS and CDR2 YFSETQ. The CDR3 has 16 residues. CDR3 nucleotide sequence: TGCGCCAGCAGCTCAGGACTAGCGGAGAACACCGGGGAGCTGTTTTTT. Translation: CASSSGLAENTGELFF. Using reference TRBV5-1 and TRBJ2-2 for the parts outside the CDR3, the full variable domain is KAGVTQTPRYLIKTRGQQVTLSCSPISGHRSVSWYQQTPGQGLQFLFEYFSETQRNKGNFPGRFSGRQFSNSRSEMNVSTLELGDSALYLCASSSGLAENTGELFFGEGSRLTVL.

V gene TRBV5-4 combines with J gene TRBJ1-1, with 8 nucleotides matching TRBD1. Germline CDR1 reads SGHNT; CDR2 reads YYREEE (reference sequence). This CDR3 spans 13 amino acids. V was clipped by 7 bases and J by 6 bases; unmatched bases: 8. CDR3 bases: TGTGCCAGCTCGGACAGGGCTACTTCTGAAGCTTTCTTT. This sequence encodes CASSDRATSEAFF.

This clone was detected once. The chain combines TRBV6-6 with TRBJ1-3; no definite D call. The CDR3 consists of 12 residues. Trimming cost V 10 bases and J 0 bases, with 7 bases left between them. Germline CDR1 is MNHNY and CDR2 is SVGAGI (reference sequence). For the CDR3, the DNA is TGTGCCACCCGGGACTCTGGAAACACCATATATTTT. Translation gives CATRDSGNTIYF.

This chain uses TRBV11-3 with TRBJ2-3; 16 bases match TRBD2. Looked up from germline, CDR1 is SGHNT and CDR2 is YENEEA. CDR3 size: 17 residues. With V trimmed by 3 bases and J by 5 bases, 5 bases remained unmatched. The CDR3 loop reads CASSLGLAGGPEDTQYF. The CDR3 bases are TGTGCCAGCAGCTTGGGACTAGCGGGAGGGCCCGAAGATACGCAGTATTTT.

This chain uses TRBV6-1 with TRBJ2-7; 10 bases fit TRBD2. V trimming: 6 bases; J trimming: 7 bases; junction bases outside the gene matches: 12. The CDR3 consists of 15 residues. Looked up from germline, CDR1 is MNHNS and CDR2 is SASEGT. CDR3 protein: CASRGVLAGGGEQYF. CDR3 nucleotides: TGTGCCAGCAGGGGAGTCTTAGCGGGAGGAGGGGAGCAGTACTTC.